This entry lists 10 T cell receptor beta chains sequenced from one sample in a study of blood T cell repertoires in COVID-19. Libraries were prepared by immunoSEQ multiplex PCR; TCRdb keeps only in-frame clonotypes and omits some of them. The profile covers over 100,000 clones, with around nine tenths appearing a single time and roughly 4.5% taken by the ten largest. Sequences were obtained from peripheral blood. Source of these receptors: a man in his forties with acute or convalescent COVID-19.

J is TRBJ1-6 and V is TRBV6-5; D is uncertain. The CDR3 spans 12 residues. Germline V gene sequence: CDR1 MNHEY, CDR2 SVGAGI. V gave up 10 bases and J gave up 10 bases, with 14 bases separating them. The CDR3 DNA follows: TGTGCCACCACGCGCGGGAGCTCACCCCTCCACTTT. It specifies CATTRGSSPLHF.

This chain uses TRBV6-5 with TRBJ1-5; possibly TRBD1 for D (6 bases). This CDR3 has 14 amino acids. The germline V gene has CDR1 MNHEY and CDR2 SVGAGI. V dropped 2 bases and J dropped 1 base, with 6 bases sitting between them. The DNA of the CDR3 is TGTGCCAGCAGTTACGACAGGAGCAATCAGCCCCAGCATTTT. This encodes CASSYDRSNQPQHF.

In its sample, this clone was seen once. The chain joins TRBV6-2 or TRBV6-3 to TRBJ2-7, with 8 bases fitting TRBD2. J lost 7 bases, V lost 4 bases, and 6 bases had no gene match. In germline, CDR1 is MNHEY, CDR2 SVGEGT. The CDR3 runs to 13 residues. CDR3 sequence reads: CASSSGRVGEQYF. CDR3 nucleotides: TGTGCCAGCAGTTCCGGGAGGGTGGGGGAGCAGTACTTC.

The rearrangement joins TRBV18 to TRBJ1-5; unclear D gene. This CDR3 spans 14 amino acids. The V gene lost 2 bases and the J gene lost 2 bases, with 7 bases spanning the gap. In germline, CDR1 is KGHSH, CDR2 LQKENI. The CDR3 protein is CASSPEQGNQPQHF. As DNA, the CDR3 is TGTGCCAGCTCACCAGAGCAGGGCAATCAGCCCCAGCATTTT.

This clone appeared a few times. Here the CDR3 reads CASSLRRTEAFF. The DNA for the CDR3 is TGTGCCAGCAGTTTAAGGAGAACTGAAGCTTTCTTT. The V gene is TRBV12-3 or TRBV12-4, the J gene TRBJ1-1; D unclear. The length of the CDR3 is 12 residues. The V end lost 2 bases, the J end lost 5 bases, and 6 bases lay between the germline ends.

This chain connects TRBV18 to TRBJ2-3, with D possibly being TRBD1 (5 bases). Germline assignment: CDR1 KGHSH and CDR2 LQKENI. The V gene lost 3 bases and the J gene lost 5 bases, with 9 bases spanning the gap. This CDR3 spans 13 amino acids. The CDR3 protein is CASSPRTKDTQYF. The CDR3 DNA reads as TGTGCCAGCTCACCGCGGACAAAAGATACGCAGTATTTT. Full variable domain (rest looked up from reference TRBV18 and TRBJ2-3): NAGVMQNPRHLVRRRGQEARLRCSPMKGHSHVYWYRQLPEEGLKFMVYLQKENIIDESGMPKERFSAEFPKEGPSILRIQQVVRGDSAAYFCASSPRTKDTQYFGPGTRLTVL.

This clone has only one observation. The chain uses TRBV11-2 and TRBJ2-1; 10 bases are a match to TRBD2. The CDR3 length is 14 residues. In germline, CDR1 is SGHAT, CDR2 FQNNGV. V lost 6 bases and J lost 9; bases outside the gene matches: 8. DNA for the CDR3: TGTGCCAGCAGGCTAGCGGGAGAGGTGACTGAGCAGTTCTTC. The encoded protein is CASRLAGEVTEQFF. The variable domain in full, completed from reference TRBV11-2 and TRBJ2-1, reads EAGVAQSPRYKIIEKRQSVAFWCNPISGHATLYWYQQILGQGPKLLIQFQNNGVVDDSQLPKDRFSAERLKGVDSTLKIQPAKLEDSAVYLCASRLAGEVTEQFFGPGTRLTVL.

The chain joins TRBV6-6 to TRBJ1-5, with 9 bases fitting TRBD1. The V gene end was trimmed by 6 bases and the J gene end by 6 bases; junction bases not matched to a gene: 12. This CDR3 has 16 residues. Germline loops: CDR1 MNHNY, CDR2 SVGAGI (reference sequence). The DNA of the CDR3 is TGTGCCAGCAGCCGCCGGGACAGGGAGGAAAGTCAGCCCCAGCATTTT. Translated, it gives CASSRRDREESQPQHF.

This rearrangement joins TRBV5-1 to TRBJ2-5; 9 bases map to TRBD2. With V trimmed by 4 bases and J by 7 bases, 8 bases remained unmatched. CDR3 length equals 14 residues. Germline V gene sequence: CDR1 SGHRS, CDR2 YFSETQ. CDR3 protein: CASSVNSGSGTQYF. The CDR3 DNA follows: TGCGCCAGCAGCGTTAATAGCGGGAGCGGGACCCAGTACTTC.

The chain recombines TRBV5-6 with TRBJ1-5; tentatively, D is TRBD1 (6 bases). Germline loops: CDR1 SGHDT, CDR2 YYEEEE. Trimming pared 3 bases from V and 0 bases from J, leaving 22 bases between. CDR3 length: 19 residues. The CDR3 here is CASSYPTPRGAYSNQPQHF. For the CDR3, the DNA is TGTGCCAGCAGCTACCCCACCCCGCGGGGGGCTTATAGCAATCAGCCCCAGCATTTT.